This is a list of T cell receptor beta chains from one sample in a study of blood T cell repertoires in COVID-19. Sequenced by immunoSEQ multiplex PCR; TCRdb stores in-frame clones only, minus some. The data show 150,000 to 200,000 clones, with around 82% seen just once and around a sixth held by the top ten. Sequencing was carried out using PBMCs or T cells enriched from blood (not recorded which). The receptors originated from a woman in her fifties or sixties with acute COVID-19. CDR3s include the opening cysteine and the closing phenylalanine or tryptophan. A D gene is named only where the DNA matches it firmly. For some rows the clone size is stated as once, few or many, or as a class when expanded; others skip it.

V gene: TRBV10-2
J gene: TRBJ2-1
clone size: NA
D gene: NA
CDR3 protein: CASNGVSYNEQFF
CDR3 DNA: TGCGCCAGCAACGGGGTATCCTACAATGAGCAGTTCTTC

V gene: TRBV5-4
J gene: TRBJ2-3
clone size: NA
D gene: TRBD2
CDR3 protein: CASSLGGTSGATQYF
CDR3 DNA: TGTGCCAGCAGCTTGGGGGGGACTAGCGGGGCTACGCAGTATTTT

V gene: TRBV19
J gene: TRBJ1-2
clone size: once
D gene: NA
CDR3 protein: CASSIVPRGKGYGYTF
CDR3 DNA: TGTGCCAGTAGTATTGTCCCAAGGGGCAAGGGCTATGGCTACACCTTC

V gene: TRBV7-2
J gene: TRBJ2-3
clone size: NA
D gene: NA
CDR3 protein: CASSLGGGRTDTQYF
CDR3 DNA: TGTGCCAGCAGCTTAGGTGGGGGCCGCACAGATACGCAGTATTTT

V gene: TRBV7-2
J gene: TRBJ2-5
clone size: NA
D gene: TRBD1
CDR3 protein: CASSPNTGGQETQYF
CDR3 DNA: TGTGCCAGCAGCCCGAACACAGGGGGGCAAGAGACCCAGTACTTC

V gene: TRBV2
J gene: TRBJ2-2
clone size: many
D gene: NA
CDR3 protein: CASSATWFRDSPPRAGELFF
CDR3 DNA: TGTGCCAGCAGCGCGACTTGGTTTCGGGACTCTCCCCCGCGGGCCGGGGAGCTGTTTTTT

V gene: TRBV19
J gene: TRBJ1-1
clone size: NA
D gene: NA
CDR3 protein: CASGGAPTEAFF
CDR3 DNA: TGTGCCAGTGGGGGGGCGCCCACTGAAGCTTTCTTT

V gene: TRBV12-3/TRBV12-4
J gene: TRBJ1-2
clone size: NA
D gene: NA
CDR3 protein: CASSPPGSHGYTF
CDR3 DNA: TGTGCCAGCAGTCCACCCGGTAGCCATGGCTACACCTTC

V gene: TRBV6-5
J gene: TRBJ2-3
clone size: NA
D gene: NA
CDR3 protein: CASSPRTTDTQYF
CDR3 DNA: TGTGCCAGCAGTCCCAGAACCACAGATACGCAGTATTTT

V gene: TRBV30
J gene: TRBJ1-5
clone size: NA
D gene: NA
CDR3 protein: CAWSVQGTDQHF
CDR3 DNA: TGTGCCTGGAGTGTACAGGGAACGGACCAGCATTTT

V gene: TRBV3-1/TRBV3-2
J gene: TRBJ2-5
clone size: few
D gene: NA
CDR3 protein: CASSSRRDGVGGETQYF
CDR3 DNA: TGTGCCAGCAGCTCCCGACGAGACGGGGTGGGGGGAGAGACCCAGTACTTC